Shown below are 18 T cell receptor beta chains from a single sample sequenced in a study of T cell changes during pregnancy in multiple sclerosis. Sequenced by immunoSEQ multiplex PCR; TCRdb stores in-frame clones only, minus some. The data show 79,000 or so clones, 85% to 95% seen once. The sequences come from CD4+ T cells from peripheral blood mononuclear cells, collected before pregnancy. The source is a female donor with multiple sclerosis, enrolled in a pregnancy study.

The chain recombines TRBV6-5 with TRBJ2-1; 7 nucleotides align to TRBD1. V was clipped by 6 bases and J by 0 bases; unmatched bases: 5. Germline V CDR1 and CDR2: MNHEY, SVGAGI. This CDR3 region has 15 residues. CDR3 sequence: CASSRGTVSYNEQFF. CDR3 DNA: TGTGCCAGCAGCCGAGGGACAGTCTCCTACAATGAGCAGTTCTTC.

This clone was counted a few times. The chain carries TRBV5-6 and TRBJ1-1, with D possibly TRBD1 on 6 matching bases. Per the germline V gene, CDR1 is SGHDT and CDR2 is YYEEEE. Between the trimmed V and J ends, which lost 4 bases and 6 bases, there was a span of 13 bases. This CDR3 is 13 amino acids long. The CDR3 protein is CASSRDRISEAFF. CDR3 in DNA: TGTGCCAGCAGCCGTGACAGGATATCTGAAGCTTTCTTT.

The genes are TRBV2 and TRBJ1-5, with D unclear. The germline V gene encodes CDR1 SNHLY and CDR2 FYNNEI. The ends were cut back, 6 bases at V and 4 bases at J, with 10 bases in the middle. The CDR3 sequence is 13 residues long. CDR3 nucleotide sequence: TGTGCCAGCAGGATCGGCGGAAATCAGCCCCAGCATTTT. Translating gives CASRIGGNQPQHF.

J is TRBJ2-1 and V is TRBV10-3, with TRBD1 matching 8 bases. The CDR3 is made up of 17 amino acids. In germline, CDR1 is ENHRY, CDR2 SYGVKD. With 3 bases clipped from V and 3 bases from J, the junction kept 10 bases outside the gene matches. The CDR3 sequence is CAISEDRGGSDYNEQFF. CDR3 in DNA: TGTGCCATCAGTGAAGACAGGGGCGGATCGGACTACAATGAGCAGTTCTTC.

The V and J genes are TRBV5-4 and TRBJ2-7, with TRBD2 matching over 7 bases. CDR3 length: 13 residues. The germline gives CDR1 SGHNT, CDR2 YYREEE (reference sequence). Trimming removed 0 bases from V and 11 bases from J; junction bases left unmatched: 8. The CDR3 coding sequence is TGTGCCAGCAGCTTGGCAGGCGGGAGTGGAAAGTACTTC. This sequence encodes CASSLAGGSGKYF.

The CDR3 DNA reads TGTGCCAGCAGTTCCGACAGGGACGTCACCTACAATGAGCAGTTCTTC. Translation gives CASSSDRDVTYNEQFF. This chain links TRBV6-5 with TRBJ2-1; 7 bases are a match to TRBD1. This CDR3 is built from 16 residues. Germline CDR1 and CDR2: MNHEY and SVGAGI. The V gene end was trimmed by 4 bases and the J gene end by 2 bases; junction bases not matched to a gene: 8.

The sample holds one count of this clone. The rearrangement links TRBV19 to TRBJ2-3, with TRBD1 matching over 8 bases. The J segment lost 1 base and the V segment lost 2 bases, leaving 5 bases of the junction unmatched. Germline lookup yields CDR1 LNHDA and CDR2 SQIVND (reference sequence). The CDR3 covers 16 residues. The CDR3 sequence is CASSIFSGQGTDTQYF. CDR3 nucleotides: TGTGCCAGTAGTATATTTTCGGGACAGGGCACAGATACGCAGTATTTT.

CDR3 DNA: TGTGCCAGCAGCTCACAAATTCAAGAGACCCAGTACTTC. This translates into CASSSQIQETQYF. The chain is built from TRBV7-2 and TRBJ2-5; no clear D gene. The germline V gene has CDR1 SGHTA and CDR2 FQGNSA. Trimming cost V 4 bases and J 2 bases, with 8 bases left between them. The CDR3 runs 13 residues.

The chain joins TRBV11-2 to TRBJ2-2; 10 bases are shared with TRBD1. Germline V gene lookup returns CDR1 SGHAT and CDR2 FQNNGV. This CDR3 contains 17 residues. V lost 3 bases, J lost 5 bases, and 9 bases stayed unmatched. The CDR3 DNA follows: TGTGCCAGCAGCTTTTCCCCGGGACAGGGGATAACCGGGGAGCTGTTTTTT. Protein product: CASSFSPGQGITGELFF.

The V gene is TRBV25-1, the J gene TRBJ2-5, with 8 bases fitting TRBD1. In germline, CDR1 is MGHDK, CDR2 SYGVNS. The CDR3 loop spans 17 amino acids. With 2 bases clipped from V and 4 bases from J, the junction kept 12 bases outside the gene matches. CDR3 protein: CASSEVFGRGHGETQYF. The DNA of the CDR3 is TGTGCCAGCAGTGAAGTCTTTGGCAGGGGGCATGGAGAGACCCAGTACTTC.

The chain has TRBV5-1 and TRBJ2-3; TRBD1 matches 10 bases. Germline values: CDR1 SGHRS, CDR2 YFSETQ. Trimming cost V 4 bases and J 3 bases; bases outside gene matches: 5. The CDR3 has 15 amino acids. The CDR3 nucleotides are TGCGCCAGCAGCCCGAGGACAGGGGGAACAGATACGCAGTATTTT. It is translated as CASSPRTGGTDTQYF. The complete variable domain, with remaining parts taken from reference TRBV5-1 and TRBJ2-3, reads KAGVTQTPRYLIKTRGQQVTLSCSPISGHRSVSWYQQTPGQGLQFLFEYFSETQRNKGNFPGRFSGRQFSNSRSEMNVSTLELGDSALYLCASSPRTGGTDTQYFGPGTRLTVL.

The chain has TRBV6-4 and TRBJ2-1; possibly TRBD2 for D (5 bases). Trimming removed 5 bases from V and 0 bases from J, with 8 bases in between. The CDR3 loop spans 14 amino acids. Germline assignment: CDR1 MRHNA and CDR2 SNTAGT. Here the CDR3 DNA reads TGTGCCAGCAGTAGCGAGGGCTCCTACAATGAGCAGTTCTTC. Translating gives CASSSEGSYNEQFF.

This clone was detected once. V gene TRBV7-2 combines with J gene TRBJ1-1, with 7 bases lining up with TRBD1. The length of the CDR3 is 14 residues. Trimming took 7 bases from V and 3 from J; bases not matched to a gene: 8. Germline lookup yields CDR1 SGHTA and CDR2 FQGNSA. The CDR3: CASTSGGSHTEAFF. The CDR3 DNA follows: TGTGCCAGCACCTCAGGGGGATCGCACACTGAAGCTTTCTTT.

V usage is TRBV19 and J usage is TRBJ1-1; 10 positions match TRBD1. The J segment lost 6 bases and the V segment lost 0 bases, leaving 4 bases of the junction unmatched. The CDR3 loop spans 15 amino acids. From germline, CDR1 is LNHDA and CDR2 SQIVND (reference sequence). For the CDR3, the DNA is TGTGCCAGTAGTATAGAAGGACAGGGGGGGGCTGAAGCTTTCTTT. Translating gives CASSIEGQGGAEAFF.

The chain carries TRBV7-9 and TRBJ2-7, with 10 bases that match TRBD1. Germline CDR1 is SEHNR and CDR2 is FQNEAQ (reference sequence). The CDR3 covers 15 residues. V gave up 0 bases and J gave up 5 bases; unmatched junction bases: 4. CDR3 nucleotides: TGTGCCAGCAGCTTAGCTGGGACAGGGGCCGACGAGCAGTACTTC. It translates to CASSLAGTGADEQYF.

This chain uses TRBV5-4 with TRBJ1-4, with D unresolved. Trimming pared 5 bases from V and 6 bases from J, leaving 8 bases between. The CDR3 runs to 12 residues. Germline V gives CDR1 SGHNT, CDR2 YYREEE (reference sequence). CDR3: CASSLLHEKLFF. The CDR3 DNA follows: TGTGCCAGCAGTCTACTACATGAAAAACTGTTTTTT.

V and J are TRBV9 and TRBJ2-7, with 9 bases aligning to TRBD2. The CDR3 spans 14 residues. The ends lost 2 bases at V and 3 bases at J; junction bases unmatched: 3. Looked up from germline, CDR1 is SGDLS and CDR2 is YYNGEE. The CDR3 DNA is TGTGCCAGCAGCGTTAGCGGGAGTAACTACGAGCAGTACTTC. Translated: CASSVSGSNYEQYF. The full variable domain, its missing parts supplied by reference TRBV9 and TRBJ2-7, is DSGVTQTPKHLITATGQRVTLRCSPRSGDLSVYWYQQSLDQGLQFLIQYYNGEERAKGNILERFSAQQFPDLHSELNLSSLELGDSALYFCASSVSGSNYEQYFGPGTRLTVT.

V gene TRBV5-1 combines with J gene TRBJ2-7; the D gene is possibly TRBD1 (5 bases). Trimming removed 4 bases from V and 2 bases from J, with 13 bases in between. The germline CDR1 and CDR2 sequences are SGHRS and YFSETQ. The CDR3 consists of 14 residues. CDR3 sequence (DNA): TGCGCCAGCAGCCCGGACGCGACAGCCTACGAGCAGTACTTC. It codes for CASSPDATAYEQYF.